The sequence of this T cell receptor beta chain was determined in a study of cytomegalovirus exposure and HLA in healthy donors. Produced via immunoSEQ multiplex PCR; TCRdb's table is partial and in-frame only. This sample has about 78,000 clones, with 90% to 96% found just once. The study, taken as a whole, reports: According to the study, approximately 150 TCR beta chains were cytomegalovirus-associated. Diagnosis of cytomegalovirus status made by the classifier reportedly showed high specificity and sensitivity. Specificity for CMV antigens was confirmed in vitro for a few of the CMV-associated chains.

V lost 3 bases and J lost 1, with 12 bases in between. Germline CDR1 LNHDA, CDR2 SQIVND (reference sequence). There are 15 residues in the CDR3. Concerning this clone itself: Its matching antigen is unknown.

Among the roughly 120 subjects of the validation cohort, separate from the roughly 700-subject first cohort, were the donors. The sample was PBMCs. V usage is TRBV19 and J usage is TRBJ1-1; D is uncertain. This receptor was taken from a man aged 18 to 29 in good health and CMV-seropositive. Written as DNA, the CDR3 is TGTGCCAGTAGTATGAGGTCGAAGAAGAACACTGAAGCTTTCTTT. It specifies CASSMRSKKNTEAFF.